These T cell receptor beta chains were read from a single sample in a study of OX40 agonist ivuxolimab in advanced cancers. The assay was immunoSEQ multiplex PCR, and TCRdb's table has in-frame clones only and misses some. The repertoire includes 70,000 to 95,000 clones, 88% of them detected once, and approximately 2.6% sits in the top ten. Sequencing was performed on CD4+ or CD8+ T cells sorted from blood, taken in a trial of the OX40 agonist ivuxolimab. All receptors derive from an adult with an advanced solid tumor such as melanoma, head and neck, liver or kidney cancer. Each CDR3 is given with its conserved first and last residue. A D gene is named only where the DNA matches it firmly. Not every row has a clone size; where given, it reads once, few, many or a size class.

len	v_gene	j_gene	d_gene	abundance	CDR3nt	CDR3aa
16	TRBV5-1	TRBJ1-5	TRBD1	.	TGCGCCAGCAGCTTGGGGGCGGGACAGGGTAATCAGCCCCAGCATTTT	CASSLGAGQGNQPQHF
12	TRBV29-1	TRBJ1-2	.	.	TGCAGCGTTGTGGGGGGGGCTGTAGGCTACACCTTC	CSVVGGAVGYTF
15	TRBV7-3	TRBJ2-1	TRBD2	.	TGTGCCAGCAGCTCGACTAGCGGGGGGGCCGCCGTGCAGTTCTTC	CASSSTSGGAAVQFF
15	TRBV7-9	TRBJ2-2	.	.	TGTGCCAGCAGCCGCGAGGGGGTTAACACCGGGGAGCTGTTTTTT	CASSREGVNTGELFF
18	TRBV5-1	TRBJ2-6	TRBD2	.	TGCGCCAGCAAGGTCGCGGCGGGGGACCAATCTGGGGCCAACGTCCTGACTTTC	CASKVAAGDQSGANVLTF
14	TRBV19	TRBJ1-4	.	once	TGTGCCAGTAGTATCAGTCAGACTAATGAAAAACTGTTTTTT	CASSISQTNEKLFF
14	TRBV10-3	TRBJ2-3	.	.	TGTGCCATCAGTGTTTGGGGGAGAACAGATACGCAGTATTTT	CAISVWGRTDTQYF
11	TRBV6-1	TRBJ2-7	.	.	TGTGCCAGCAGTTCCTACCACGAGCAGTACTTC	CASSSYHEQYF
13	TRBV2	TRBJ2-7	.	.	TGTGCCAGCAGTGACGGGTTAACTGGTGAGCAGTACTTC	CASSDGLTGEQYF
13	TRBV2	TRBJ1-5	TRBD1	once	TGTGCCAGCACCACAGGGGGAAGTCAGCCCCAGCATTTT	CASTTGGSQPQHF
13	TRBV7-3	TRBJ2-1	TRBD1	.	TGTGCCAGCGGACAGGGGCCGACCAATGAGCAGTTCTTC	CASGQGPTNEQFF
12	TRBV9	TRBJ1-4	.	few	TGTGCCAGCAGCGGAACAGGTGAAAAACTGTTTTTT	CASSGTGEKLFF
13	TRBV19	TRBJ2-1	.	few	TGTGCCAGTAGTAAGGGACCGCGGCGTGAGCAGTTCTTC	CASSKGPRREQFF
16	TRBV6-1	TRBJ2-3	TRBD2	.	TGTGCCAGCAGTGTTTTAGCGGGGCCTAGCACAGATACGCAGTATTTT	CASSVLAGPSTDTQYF
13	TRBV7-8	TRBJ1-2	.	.	TGTGCCAGCAGCTTATCAGGGTCTGGTGGCTACACCTTC	CASSLSGSGGYTF
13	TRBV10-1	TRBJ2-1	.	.	TGCGCCAGCAGTGAGAAGGACTACAATGAGCAGTTCTTC	CASSEKDYNEQFF
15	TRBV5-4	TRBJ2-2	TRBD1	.	TGTGCCAGCAGCTTGATAACAGGGGGAACCGGGGAGCTGTTTTTT	CASSLITGGTGELFF
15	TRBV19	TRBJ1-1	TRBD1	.	TGTGCCAGTAGTATAGTGGGGACAGAGAACACTGAAGCTTTCTTT	CASSIVGTENTEAFF
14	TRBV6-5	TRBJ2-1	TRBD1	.	TGTGCCAGCAGGACCGGGACAGGGGGGAATGAGCAGTTCTTC	CASRTGTGGNEQFF
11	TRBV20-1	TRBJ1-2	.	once	TGCAGTGCTAGCCGGGACTATGGCTACACCTTC	CSASRDYGYTF
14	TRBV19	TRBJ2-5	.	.	TGTGCCAGTGGACAGACGAGCTTCGGAGAGACCCAGTACTTC	CASGQTSFGETQYF
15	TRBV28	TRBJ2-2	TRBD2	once	TGTGCCAGCAGGCCAAATAGCGGGAAAACCGGGGAGCTGTTTTTT	CASRPNSGKTGELFF
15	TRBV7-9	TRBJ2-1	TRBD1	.	TGTGCCAGCAGCTTGGACAGGTTATCCTACAATGAGCAGTTCTTC	CASSLDRLSYNEQFF
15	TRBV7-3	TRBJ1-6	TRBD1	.	TGTGCCAGCAGCCCGACAGGGGTTGGAGGTTCACCCCTCCACTTT	CASSPTGVGGSPLHF
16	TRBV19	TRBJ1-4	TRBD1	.	TGTGCCAGTAGTGACTCCGGGACAGGTTTTTCTAAAAAACTGTTTTTT	CASSDSGTGFSKKLFF
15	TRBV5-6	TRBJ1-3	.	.	TGTGCCAGCAGCTTGAGACAGGCCTCTGGAAACACCATATATTTT	CASSLRQASGNTIYF
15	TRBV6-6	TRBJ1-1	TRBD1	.	TGTGCCAGCAGTTGGACAGGCCGGACGTTCACTGAAGCTTTCTTT	CASSWTGRTFTEAFF
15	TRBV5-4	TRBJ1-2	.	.	TGTGCCAGCAGCGGAGATGAGGGTTTGGGCTATGGCTACACCTTC	CASSGDEGLGYGYTF
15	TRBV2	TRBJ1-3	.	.	TGTGCCAGCAGCGTGGACAGTTACTCTGGAAACACCATATATTTT	CASSVDSYSGNTIYF
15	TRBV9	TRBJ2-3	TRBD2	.	TGTGCCAGCAGCGTAGACGGGGGGGCCGGGGATACGCAGTATTTT	CASSVDGGAGDTQYF
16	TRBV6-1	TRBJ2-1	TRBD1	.	TGTGCCAGCAGTGACCAGAACAGGGGGCGCGATAATGAGCAGTTCTTC	CASSDQNRGRDNEQFF
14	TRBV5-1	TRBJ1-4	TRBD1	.	TGCGCCAGCAGCCCGGGACAGCCAAGAGAAAAACTGTTTTTT	CASSPGQPREKLFF
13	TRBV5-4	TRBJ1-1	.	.	TGTGCCAGCAGCCCAGAATCCAGGGTTGTAGCTTTCTTT	CASSPESRVVAFF
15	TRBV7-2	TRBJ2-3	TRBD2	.	TGTGCCAGCAGCCTGTCGGGACTAGGTACCGATACGCAGTATTTT	CASSLSGLGTDTQYF